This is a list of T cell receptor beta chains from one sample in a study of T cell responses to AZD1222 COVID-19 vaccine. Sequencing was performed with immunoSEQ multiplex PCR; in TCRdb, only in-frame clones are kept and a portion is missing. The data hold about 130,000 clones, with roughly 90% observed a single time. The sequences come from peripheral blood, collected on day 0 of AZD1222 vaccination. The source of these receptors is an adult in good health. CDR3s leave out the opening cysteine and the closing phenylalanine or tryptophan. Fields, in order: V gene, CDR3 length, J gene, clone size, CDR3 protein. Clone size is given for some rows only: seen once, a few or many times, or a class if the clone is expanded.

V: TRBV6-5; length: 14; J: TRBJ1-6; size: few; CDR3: ASSYEGVPGVSPLH
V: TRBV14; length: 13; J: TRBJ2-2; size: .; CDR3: ASSPDRVLAGELF
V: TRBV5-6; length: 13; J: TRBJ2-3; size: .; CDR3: ASSSGTQLGDTQY
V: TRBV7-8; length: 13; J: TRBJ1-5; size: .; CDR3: ASSRRYESNQPQH
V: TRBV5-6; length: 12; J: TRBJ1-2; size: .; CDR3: ASLETGNNYGYT
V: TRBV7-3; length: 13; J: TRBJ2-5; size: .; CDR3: ASSLAGGFQETQY
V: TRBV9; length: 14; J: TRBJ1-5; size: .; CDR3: ASSSSPGQSNQPQH
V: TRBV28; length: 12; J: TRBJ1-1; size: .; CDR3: ASGLDNEVTEAF
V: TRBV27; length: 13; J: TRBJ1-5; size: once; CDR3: ASSLSPVGGQPQH
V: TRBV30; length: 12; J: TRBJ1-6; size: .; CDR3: AWSVVSYNSPLH
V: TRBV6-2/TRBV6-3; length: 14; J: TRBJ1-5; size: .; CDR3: ASSYSGGIGNQPQH
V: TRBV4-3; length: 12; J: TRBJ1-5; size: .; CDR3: ASSQDYSNQPQH
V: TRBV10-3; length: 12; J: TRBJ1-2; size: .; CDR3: AISHGPNPYGYT
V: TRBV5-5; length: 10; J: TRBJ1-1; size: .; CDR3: ASSPEGGWTF
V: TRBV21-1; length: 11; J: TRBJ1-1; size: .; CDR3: ASSERDRAEAF
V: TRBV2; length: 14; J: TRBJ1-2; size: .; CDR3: ASSSVAPRVVGGYT
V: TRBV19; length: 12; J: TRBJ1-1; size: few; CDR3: ASNSDYRDTEAF
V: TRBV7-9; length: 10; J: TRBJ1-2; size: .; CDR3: ASVREDRGYT
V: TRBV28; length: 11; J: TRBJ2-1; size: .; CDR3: ASSPGLVHEQF
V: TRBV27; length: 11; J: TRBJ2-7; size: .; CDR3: ASSSREGYEQY
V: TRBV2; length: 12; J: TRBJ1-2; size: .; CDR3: ASMISREPYGYT
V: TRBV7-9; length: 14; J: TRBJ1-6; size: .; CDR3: ASSLGRGGRLALLH
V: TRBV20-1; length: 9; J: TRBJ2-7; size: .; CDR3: SARGTYEQY
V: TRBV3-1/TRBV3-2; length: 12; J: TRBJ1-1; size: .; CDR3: ASSQGGTNTEAF
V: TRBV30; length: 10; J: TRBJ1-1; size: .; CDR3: AWTGGYTEAF
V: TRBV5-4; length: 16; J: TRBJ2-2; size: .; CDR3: ASSSWLGRGSNTGELF
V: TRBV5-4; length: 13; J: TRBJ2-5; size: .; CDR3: ASSRSGGLQETQY
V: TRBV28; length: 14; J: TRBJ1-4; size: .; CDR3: ASSPLQGMSNEKLF
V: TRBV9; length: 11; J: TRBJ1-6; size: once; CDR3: ASSVGPDSPLH
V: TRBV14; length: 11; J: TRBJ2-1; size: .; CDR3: ASRPYSGNEQF
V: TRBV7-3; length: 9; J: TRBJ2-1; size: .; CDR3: ASSSGQALF
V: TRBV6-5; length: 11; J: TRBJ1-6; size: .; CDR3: ASRETGGSPLH
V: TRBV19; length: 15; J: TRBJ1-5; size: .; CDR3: ASSVRDGDYSNQPQH
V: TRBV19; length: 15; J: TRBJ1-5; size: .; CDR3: ASSMPPGQANNQPQH
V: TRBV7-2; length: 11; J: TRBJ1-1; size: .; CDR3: ASSLSVNTEAF
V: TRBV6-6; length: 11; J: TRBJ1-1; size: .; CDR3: ASRAQGGTEAF
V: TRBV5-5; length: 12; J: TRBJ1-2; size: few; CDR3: ASSQPGTFYGYT
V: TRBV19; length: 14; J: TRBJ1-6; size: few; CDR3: ASTRGRGQGNSPLH
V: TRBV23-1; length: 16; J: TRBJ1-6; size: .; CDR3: ASSQSLGRSSYNSPLH
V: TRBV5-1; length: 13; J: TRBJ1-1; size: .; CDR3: ASSLGGTVNTEAF
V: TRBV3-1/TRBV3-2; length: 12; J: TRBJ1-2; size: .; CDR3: ASSPQTGFGGYT
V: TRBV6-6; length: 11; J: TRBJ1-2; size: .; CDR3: ASSPGASYGYT